A single sample is the source of the 19 T cell receptor beta chains below, sequenced in a study of T cell responses to AZD1222 COVID-19 vaccine. TCRdb's copy holds only in-frame clones and misses some; the assay was immunoSEQ multiplex PCR. The sample consists of 130,000 to 150,000 clones, about 87% of them appearing once. The starting material was peripheral blood, obtained on day 0 of AZD1222 vaccination. These receptors all stem from an adult in good health.

The chain has TRBV5-1 and TRBJ2-2; maybe TRBD2 (5 bases). CDR1 is SGHRS, CDR2 YFSETQ, per germline. This CDR3 has 16 amino acids. V dropped 0 bases and J dropped 4 bases, with 13 bases sitting between them. This CDR3 reads CASSLAGMVGTGELFF. The CDR3, as DNA: TGCGCCAGCAGCTTGGCGGGGATGGTAGGCACCGGGGAGCTGTTTTTT. The whole variable domain, remainder taken from reference TRBV5-1 and TRBJ2-2, is KAGVTQTPRYLIKTRGQQVTLSCSPISGHRSVSWYQQTPGQGLQFLFEYFSETQRNKGNFPGRFSGRQFSNSRSEMNVSTLELGDSALYLCASSLAGMVGTGELFFGEGSRLTVL.

The chain joins TRBV11-3 to TRBJ2-3, with TRBD1 matching over 12 bases. The CDR3 has 15 amino acids. Germline V gene lookup returns CDR1 SGHNT and CDR2 YENEEA. Unmatched junction bases numbered 6, after V lost 7 bases and J lost 4 bases. For the CDR3, the DNA is TGTGCCAGCACCTGGGACAGGGGGCATTCAGATACGCAGTATTTT. Protein: CASTWDRGHSDTQYF.

The genes are TRBV3-1 (or the pseudogene TRBV3-2) and TRBJ2-5, with unresolved D. This CDR3 has 11 amino acids. Per the germline V gene, CDR1 is LGHDT and CDR2 is YNNKEL (reference sequence). The germline V and J ends were trimmed by 6 bases and 2 bases, with 4 bases remaining between them. CDR3 loop: CASSTQETQYF. The CDR3 coding sequence is TGTGCCAGCAGTACGCAAGAGACCCAGTACTTC.

This clone has only one observation. The rearrangement joins TRBV7-9 to TRBJ2-5; TRBD2 matches at 7 bases. The V segment lost 3 bases and the J segment 5 bases; nucleotides outside the gene matches: 3. The CDR3 is 13 residues long. Looked up from germline, CDR1 is SEHNR and CDR2 is FQNEAQ (reference sequence). The CDR3 sequence is CASSFSGRETQYF. Written as DNA, the CDR3 is TGTGCCAGCAGCTTCTCCGGGAGGGAGACCCAGTACTTC.

The genes are TRBV7-9 and TRBJ2-2, with D perhaps matching TRBD1 (6 bases). CDR3 length: 15 residues. Trimming cost V 5 bases and J 0 bases, with 10 bases left between them. Germline-derived CDR1 and CDR2 are SEHNR and FQNEAQ (reference sequence). This chain's CDR3 is CASSKGTTNTGELFF. Written as DNA, the CDR3 is TGTGCCAGCAGCAAAGGGACAACGAACACCGGGGAGCTGTTTTTT.

This clone was counted once. The chain combines TRBV7-2 with TRBJ2-1, with 7 positions matching TRBD2. CDR1 and CDR2 from the germline V gene are SGHTA and FQGNSA. The CDR3 extends over 15 amino acids. J gave up 2 bases and V 5 bases, and 6 bases lay outside the gene matches. In nucleotides, the CDR3 is TGTGCCAGCAGCCGGGCCGGGGGGACCTACAATGAGCAGTTCTTC. Its protein product is CASSRAGGTYNEQFF.

The chain employs TRBV6-5 and TRBJ2-1; D not certain. CDR1 MNHEY and CDR2 SVGAGI come from the germline V gene. This CDR3 is 11 amino acids long. With 2 bases removed from V and 8 bases from J, the gap between germline ends came to 4 bases. CDR3 region: CASSYADEQFF. The DNA of the CDR3 is TGTGCCAGCAGTTACGCGGATGAGCAGTTCTTC.

This chain joins TRBV27 and TRBJ2-2, with D perhaps TRBD1 or TRBD2 (5 bases each). The CDR3 contains 15 residues. Germline V gene data show CDR1 as MNHEY and CDR2 as SMNVEV (reference sequence). V shed 3 bases and J shed 4 bases, with 12 bases lying between them. CDR3 in amino acids: CASSFSGTLTGELFF. For the CDR3, the DNA is TGTGCCAGCAGTTTTTCAGGGACCCTCACCGGGGAGCTGTTTTTT.

The gene calls are TRBV10-3 and TRBJ1-5, with TRBD1 as a possible D gene (5 bases). V was shortened by 10 bases and J by 1 base, with 17 bases between the two germline ends. Germline CDR1 ENHRY, CDR2 SYGVKD. The CDR3 contains 15 residues. CDR3 bases: TGTGCCACACTTCGAGGGGCAGGGAGCAATCAGCCCCAGCATTTT. It yields the protein CATLRGAGSNQPQHF.

The V and J genes are TRBV4-1 and TRBJ2-7, with 8 positions matching TRBD1. CDR1 MGHRA and CDR2 YSYEKL come from the germline V gene. The CDR3 covers 15 residues. J gave up 7 bases and V 3 bases, and 11 bases lay outside the gene matches. The CDR3 reads CASSQLRQGKWEQYF. The CDR3, as DNA: TGCGCCAGCAGCCAGCTTAGACAGGGGAAATGGGAGCAGTACTTC.

The chain combines TRBV5-4 with TRBJ2-1, with 13 bases lining up with TRBD2. CDR1 and CDR2 from the germline V gene are SGHNT and YYREEE (reference sequence). With 7 bases clipped from V and 7 bases from J, the junction kept 2 bases outside the gene matches. This CDR3 spans 13 amino acids. The CDR3 DNA reads TGTGCCAGCGTACTAGCGGGAGGGAATGAGCAGTTCTTC. It translates to CASVLAGGNEQFF. The full variable domain, completed using reference TRBV5-4 and TRBJ2-1, is ETGVTQSPTHLIKTRGQQVTLRCSSQSGHNTVSWYQQALGQGPQFIFQYYREEENGRGNFPPRFSGLQFPNYSSELNVNALELDDSALYLCASVLAGGNEQFFGPGTRLTVL.

V gene TRBV19 combines with J gene TRBJ2-2, with unresolved D. Germline V gene data show CDR1 as LNHDA and CDR2 as SQIVND (reference sequence). Trimming pared 7 bases from V and 5 bases from J, leaving 11 bases between. There are 13 residues in the CDR3. CDR3 bases: TGTGCCAGTACCCGTTTGGGTACCGGGGAGCTGTTTTTT. It codes for CASTRLGTGELFF.

The chain joins TRBV2 to TRBJ1-4, with a tentative D call TRBD1 (6 bases). The CDR3 contains 15 residues. The ends were cut back, 6 bases at V and 7 bases at J, with 18 bases in the middle. CDR1 and CDR2 (germline): SNHLY, FYNNEI. The CDR3 loop is CASRSPYRVGEKLFF. CDR3 nucleotides: TGTGCCAGCAGGAGCCCTTACAGGGTGGGTGAAAAACTGTTTTTT.

The chain combines TRBV5-4 with TRBJ1-2, with D possibly TRBD1 on 6 matching bases. V lost 0 bases and J lost 5, with 11 bases in between. The CDR3 runs 14 residues. Germline V lookup: CDR1 SGHNT, CDR2 YYREEE (reference sequence). CDR3 protein: CASSLGQGRYGYTF. The CDR3 region has the DNA TGTGCCAGCAGCTTGGGGCAGGGGCGGTATGGCTACACCTTC.

The rearrangement links TRBV29-1 to TRBJ2-5; TRBD1 matches at 7 bases. The CDR3 is made up of 14 amino acids. Germline values: CDR1 SQVTM, CDR2 ANQGSEA. V trimming: 3 bases; J trimming: 4 bases; junction bases outside the gene matches: 8. CDR3: CSVDPGTDTETQYF. CDR3 nucleotide sequence: TGCAGCGTTGATCCCGGGACAGACACAGAGACCCAGTACTTC.

The chain employs TRBV28 and TRBJ2-3, with 7 nucleotides matching TRBD2. The CDR3 runs to 14 residues. The germline V gene has CDR1 MDHEN and CDR2 SYDVKM. The V and J ends lost 8 bases and 1 base, in that order; junction bases with no gene match: 6. The DNA of the CDR3 is TGTGCCAGCGCTACGAGCGGGGGCACAGATACGCAGTATTTT. Its protein is CASATSGGTDTQYF.

V is TRBV9 and J is TRBJ2-5, with 11 bases aligning to TRBD2. V lost 4 bases and J lost 2; bases outside the gene matches: 13. The germline V gene has CDR1 SGDLS and CDR2 YYNGEE. The CDR3 contains 18 residues. The CDR3 protein is CASSSWRGTSGVQETQYF. The CDR3 DNA follows: TGTGCCAGCAGCTCATGGCGCGGGACTAGCGGAGTTCAAGAGACCCAGTACTTC.

This chain connects TRBV4-2 to TRBJ2-1; 8 bases align to TRBD2. This CDR3 contains 16 residues. The germline CDR1 and CDR2 sequences are LGHNA and YNFKEQ. Unmatched junction bases numbered 4, after V lost 0 bases and J lost 3 bases. CDR3 amino acids: CASSQEQAGVYNEQFF. The CDR3 nucleotides read TGTGCCAGCAGCCAAGAACAAGCGGGAGTCTACAATGAGCAGTTCTTC.

This chain joins TRBV4-2 and TRBJ2-7; TRBD1 matches at 10 bases. The germline V gene has CDR1 LGHNA and CDR2 YNFKEQ. CDR3 length: 14 residues. Trimming took 4 bases from V and 1 from J; bases not matched to a gene: 1. CDR3 loop: CASSRDRGSYEQYF. CDR3 coding DNA: TGTGCCAGCAGCCGGGACAGGGGTTCCTACGAGCAGTACTTC.